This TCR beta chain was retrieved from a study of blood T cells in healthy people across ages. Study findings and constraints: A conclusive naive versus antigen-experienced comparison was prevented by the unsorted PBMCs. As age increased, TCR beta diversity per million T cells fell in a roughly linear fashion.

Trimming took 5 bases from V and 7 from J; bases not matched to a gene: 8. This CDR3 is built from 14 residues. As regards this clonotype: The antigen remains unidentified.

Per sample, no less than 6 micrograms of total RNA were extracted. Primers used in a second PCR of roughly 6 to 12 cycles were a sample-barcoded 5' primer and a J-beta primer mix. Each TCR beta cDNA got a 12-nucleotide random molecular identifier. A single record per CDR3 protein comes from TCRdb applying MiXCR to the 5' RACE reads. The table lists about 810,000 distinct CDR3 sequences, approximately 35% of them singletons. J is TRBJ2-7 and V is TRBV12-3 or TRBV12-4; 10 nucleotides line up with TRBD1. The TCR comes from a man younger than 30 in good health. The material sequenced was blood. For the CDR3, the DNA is TGTGCCAGCAGTCCCAGGACAGGGGGGAATGAGCAGTACTTC. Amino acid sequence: CASSPRTGGNEQYF.